Shown below are 10 T cell receptor beta chains from a single sample sequenced in a study of preoperative IRX-2 immunotherapy in early breast cancer. Profiling relied on immunoSEQ multiplex PCR, and the TCRdb table lists in-frame clones only, not all of them. Of tens of thousands of clones listed, around 92% are singletons. Treatment denoted: preoperative locoregional IRX-2 cytokine immunotherapy. The source was tumor tissue, collected after IRX-2 immunotherapy. Every receptor here comes from a human donor with breast cancer.

This chain uses TRBV11-3 with TRBJ1-4; a possible D gene is TRBD1 (5 bases). V was pared by 5 bases and J by 3 bases, with 16 bases between. Germline values: CDR1 SGHNT, CDR2 YENEEA. The length of the CDR3 is 16 residues. This CDR3 is CASSLLGQGANEKLFF. In nucleotides, the CDR3 is TGTGCCAGCAGCCTACTAGGGCAGGGAGCTAATGAAAAACTGTTTTTT.

The chain recombines TRBV29-1 with TRBJ2-7; a possible D gene is TRBD2 (6 bases). V lost 5 bases and J lost 5, with 13 bases in between. Germline V gives CDR1 SQVTM, CDR2 ANQGSEA. The CDR3 has 12 residues. The CDR3 region has the DNA TGCAGCGTTTCAGTATCGGGAGACGAGCAGTACGTC. Translation: CSVSVSGDEQYV.

This chain uses TRBV10-3 with TRBJ1-1; D is undetermined. The germline V and J ends were trimmed by 2 bases and 1 base, with 8 bases remaining between them. The CDR3 length is 14 residues. Germline-derived CDR1 and CDR2 are ENHRY and SYGVKD. CDR3: CAISEGHKNTEAFF. In DNA, the CDR3 is TGTGCCATCAGTGAGGGGCACAAGAACACTGAAGCTTTCTTT.

The rearrangement joins TRBV19 to TRBJ1-1; no reliable D call. Germline V gives CDR1 LNHDA, CDR2 SQIVND (reference sequence). The CDR3 totals 12 residues. Trimming left V 3 bases short and J 5 bases short, with 7 bases between. The CDR3 loop reads CASSMLGTEAFF. The CDR3 DNA reads as TGTGCCAGTAGTATGCTCGGAACTGAAGCTTTCTTT.

The genes are TRBV11-3 and TRBJ1-1; the D is unclear. This CDR3 is built from 15 residues. Trimming pared 1 base from V and 1 base from J, leaving 10 bases between. Germline V lookup: CDR1 SGHNT, CDR2 YENEEA. CDR3 in amino acids: CASSLVTSRNTEAFF. CDR3 sequence (DNA): TGTGCCAGCAGCTTAGTTACGTCCAGGAACACTGAAGCTTTCTTT.

The chain recombines TRBV6-7 with TRBJ1-2; D is possibly TRBD1 (6 bases). TRBV6-7 is annotated as an ORF whose role is uncertain. Deletions cut 7 bases from V and 3 bases from J, with 18 bases between. The CDR3 sequence is 15 residues long. CDR3 region: CASNYRESGDYGYTF. CDR3 coding DNA: TGTGCCAGCAACTACAGGGAGTCGGGTGACTATGGCTACACCTTC.

The CDR3 DNA reads TGTGCCAGTAGTTTCGAGCATGCCGAGCAGTTCTTC. This sequence encodes CASSFEHAEQFF. This sequence joins TRBV19 and TRBJ2-1; D remains ambiguous. Germline V gene sequence: CDR1 LNHDA, CDR2 SQIVND (reference sequence). V was trimmed by 5 bases and J by 10 bases, leaving 12 bases between them. The CDR3 has 12 amino acids.

This clone showed up just a few times. The genes are TRBV11-3 and TRBJ1-1; the D gene is possibly TRBD1 (5 bases). CDR1 SGHNT and CDR2 YENEEA come from the germline V gene. The CDR3 covers 16 residues. V was trimmed by 5 bases and J by 4 bases, leaving 20 bases between them. The CDR3 DNA reads TGTGCCAGCAGCCGTGCAGTGACAGTCCGTTCCACTGAAGCTTTCTTT. Translated: CASSRAVTVRSTEAFF.

By its share, this clone is medium-sized. The rearrangement uses TRBV11-3 and TRBJ1-3, with TRBD1 matching over 7 bases. This CDR3 region has 16 residues. J lost 4 bases, V lost 5 bases, and 11 bases had no gene match. CDR1 and CDR2 from the germline V gene are SGHNT and YENEEA. The CDR3 reads CASSRETGLTGNTIYF. The CDR3, as DNA: TGTGCCAGCAGCCGCGAGACAGGGTTGACCGGAAACACCATATATTTT.

This clone was counted only a few times. The chain employs TRBV11-3 and TRBJ2-1; the D gene is possibly TRBD2 (6 bases). Trimming took 3 bases from V and 5 from J, leaving 14 bases between them. Germline CDR1 SGHNT, CDR2 YENEEA. This CDR3 has 15 amino acids. CDR3 sequence reads: CASSFLEGKNNEQFF. The DNA of the CDR3 is TGTGCCAGCAGCTTCTTGGAGGGGAAGAACAATGAGCAGTTCTTC.